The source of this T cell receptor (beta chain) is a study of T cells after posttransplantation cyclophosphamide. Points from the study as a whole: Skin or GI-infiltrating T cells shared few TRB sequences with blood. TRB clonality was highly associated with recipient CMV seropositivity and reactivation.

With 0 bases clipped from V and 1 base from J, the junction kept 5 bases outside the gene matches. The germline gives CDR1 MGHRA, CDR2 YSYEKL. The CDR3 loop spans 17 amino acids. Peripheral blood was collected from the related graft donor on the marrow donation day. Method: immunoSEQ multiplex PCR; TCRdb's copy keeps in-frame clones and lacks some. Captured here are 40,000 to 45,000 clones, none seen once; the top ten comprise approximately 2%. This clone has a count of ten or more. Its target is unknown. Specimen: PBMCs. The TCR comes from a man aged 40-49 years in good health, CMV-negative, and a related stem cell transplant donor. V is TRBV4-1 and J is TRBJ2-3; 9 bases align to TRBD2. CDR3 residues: CASSQEGGGAGTDTQYF. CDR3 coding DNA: TGCGCCAGCAGCCAAGAAGGCGGGGGGGCCGGCACAGATACGCAGTATTTT.